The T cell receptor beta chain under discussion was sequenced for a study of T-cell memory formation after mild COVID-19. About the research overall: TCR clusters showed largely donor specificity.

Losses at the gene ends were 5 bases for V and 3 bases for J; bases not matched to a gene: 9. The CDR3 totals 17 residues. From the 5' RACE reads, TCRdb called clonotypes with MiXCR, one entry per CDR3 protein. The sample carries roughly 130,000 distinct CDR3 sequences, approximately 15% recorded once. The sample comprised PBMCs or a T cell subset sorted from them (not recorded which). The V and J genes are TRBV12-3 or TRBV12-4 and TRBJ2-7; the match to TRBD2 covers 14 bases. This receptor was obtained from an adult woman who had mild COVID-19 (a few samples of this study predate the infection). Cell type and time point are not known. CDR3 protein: CASSPSGLAGANYEQYF. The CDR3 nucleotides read TGTGCCAGCAGTCCCTCGGGACTAGCGGGAGCTAACTACGAGCAGTACTTC.